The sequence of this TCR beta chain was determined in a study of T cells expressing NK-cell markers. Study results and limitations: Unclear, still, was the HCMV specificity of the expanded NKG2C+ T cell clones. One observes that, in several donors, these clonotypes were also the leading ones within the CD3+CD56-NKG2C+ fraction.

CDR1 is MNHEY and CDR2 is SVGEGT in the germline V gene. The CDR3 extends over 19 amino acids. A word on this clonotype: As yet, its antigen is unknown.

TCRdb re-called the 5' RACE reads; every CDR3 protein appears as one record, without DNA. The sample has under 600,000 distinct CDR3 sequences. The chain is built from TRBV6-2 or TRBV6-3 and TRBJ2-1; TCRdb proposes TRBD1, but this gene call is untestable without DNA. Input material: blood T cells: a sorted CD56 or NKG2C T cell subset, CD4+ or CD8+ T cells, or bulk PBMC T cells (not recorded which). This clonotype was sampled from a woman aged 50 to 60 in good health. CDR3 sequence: CASREYRDRGINGYNEQFF.